The 17 T cell receptor beta chains listed next were all sequenced from one sample in a study of PD-1 blockade in mismatch repair-deficient tumors. Assay used: immunoSEQ multiplex PCR; TCRdb lists only in-frame clones, some missing. The table lists around 120,000 clones, more than 85% of them singletons. Sequenced here: peripheral blood, sampled 44 weeks after starting pembrolizumab. These receptors were collected from an adult with mismatch repair-deficient cancer.

The V call is TRBV18, the J call TRBJ2-5, with D perhaps being TRBD1 or TRBD2 (5 bases each). Germline V gene lookup returns CDR1 KGHSH and CDR2 LQKENI. The CDR3 consists of 13 residues. V was cut by 5 bases and J by 2 bases, with 9 bases left in between. The CDR3 loop is CASSRDGQETQYF. The CDR3 DNA reads as TGTGCCAGCTCAAGGGACGGTCAAGAGACCCAGTACTTC.

The rearrangement uses TRBV25-1 and TRBJ2-1, with D possibly TRBD2 on 6 matching bases. The CDR3 has 14 amino acids. The germline V gene has CDR1 MGHDK and CDR2 SYGVNS. V was trimmed by 3 bases and J by 0 bases, leaving 6 bases between them. The CDR3 protein is CASSDGGSYNEQFF. The CDR3 DNA reads TGTGCCAGCAGTGACGGGGGCTCCTACAATGAGCAGTTCTTC.

The V call is TRBV28, the J call TRBJ1-3, with D unresolved. Trimming left V 6 bases short and J 0 bases short, with 15 bases between. The CDR3 is 16 residues long. CDR1 MDHEN and CDR2 SYDVKM come from the germline V gene. The CDR3 is CASSSLIGFSGNTIYF. CDR3 DNA: TGTGCCAGCAGCAGTCTTATCGGGTTCTCTGGAAACACCATATATTTT.

The chain carries TRBV4-3 and TRBJ2-7; D possibly uses TRBD1 or TRBD2 (5 bases each). CDR1 is LGHNA, CDR2 YSLEER, per germline. V was cut by 0 bases and J by 2 bases, with 11 bases left in between. This CDR3 is 15 amino acids long. The CDR3 reads CASSQETGPAYEQYF. The CDR3 DNA follows: TGCGCCAGCAGCCAAGAAACGGGACCCGCCTACGAGCAGTACTTC.

The V call is TRBV28, the J call TRBJ2-1; D is possibly TRBD2 (6 bases). The CDR3 runs to 13 residues. CDR1 MDHEN and CDR2 SYDVKM come from the germline V gene. Trimming removed 3 bases at V and 7 bases at J, with 10 bases between. CDR3 coding DNA: TGTGCCAGCAGTTTCGGGACTTGGAATGAGCAGTTCTTC. It codes for CASSFGTWNEQFF.

The chain joins TRBV4-1 to TRBJ1-5; possibly TRBD1 for D (6 bases). The V end lost 1 base, the J end lost 0 bases, and 10 bases lay between the germline ends. The CDR3 covers 16 residues. Germline-derived CDR1 and CDR2 are MGHRA and YSYEKL. The DNA for the CDR3 is TGCGCCAGCAGCCAAGGAGGGGGTTATAGCAATCAGCCCCAGCATTTT. It encodes CASSQGGGYSNQPQHF.

This rearrangement joins TRBV6-1 to TRBJ2-3; 9 bases match TRBD1. V lost 8 bases to trimming and J lost 6 bases; unmatched junction nucleotides: 6. The CDR3 extends over 13 amino acids. Germline loops: CDR1 MNHNS, CDR2 SASEGT. The CDR3 sequence is CASGGQGGDTQYF. CDR3 sequence (DNA): TGTGCCAGCGGGGGACAGGGCGGGGATACGCAGTATTTT.

This clone was counted only a few times. CDR3 nucleotide sequence: TGTGCCTGGAGGGCGGGCAAAGGCTACACCTTC. It codes for CAWRAGKGYTF. The genes are TRBV30 and TRBJ1-2; no clear D gene. The CDR3 has 11 residues. Trimming cost V 3 bases and J 8 bases, with 10 bases left between them. CDR1 is GTSNPN and CDR2 is SVGIG in the germline V gene (reference sequence). Drawing the rest from reference TRBV30 and TRBJ1-2, the complete variable domain is SQTIHQWPATLVQPVGSPLSLECTVEGTSNPNLYWYRQAAGRGLQLLFYSVGIGQISSEVPQNLSASRPQDRQFILSSKKLLLSDSGFYLCAWRAGKGYTFGSGTRLTVV.

The chain is built from TRBV6-5 and TRBJ2-1; D remains ambiguous. The CDR3 loop spans 13 amino acids. The V end lost 0 bases, the J end lost 7 bases, and 7 bases lay between the germline ends. CDR1 is MNHEY and CDR2 is SVGAGI in the germline V gene. The CDR3 DNA sequence: TGTGCCAGCAGTTACTCGGTGGGGAATGAGCAGTTCTTC. It is translated as CASSYSVGNEQFF.

CDR3 coding DNA: TGTGCCAGCAGCCAAGAGGGAGGGCCACTGTCCTACGAGCAGTACTTC. This sequence encodes CASSQEGGPLSYEQYF. This chain connects TRBV4-2 to TRBJ2-7; 7 bases align to TRBD2. The V gene end was trimmed by 0 bases and the J gene end by 1 base; junction bases not matched to a gene: 6. This CDR3 region has 16 residues. The germline CDR1 and CDR2 sequences are LGHNA and YNFKEQ.

The gene calls are TRBV7-6 and TRBJ2-1, with D possibly being TRBD1 (7 bases). V was clipped by 3 bases and J by 3 bases, with 12 bases between them. Germline V gives CDR1 SGHVS, CDR2 FNYEAQ. The CDR3 is 15 residues long. CDR3 DNA sequence: TGTGCCAGCAGCTTTTCAGGGGGGTTCTACAATGAGCAGTTCTTC. This translates into CASSFSGGFYNEQFF.

The V gene is TRBV10-2, the J gene TRBJ2-3; weak D call: TRBD2 (6 bases). The V gene lost 7 bases and the J gene lost 7 bases, with 15 bases spanning the gap. CDR1 is WSHSY and CDR2 is SAAADI in the germline V gene. The length of the CDR3 is 13 residues. CDR3 bases: TGCGCCAGCACGGAGGGCCAATCCAATACGCAGTATTTT. It translates to CASTEGQSNTQYF.

V usage is TRBV10-3 and J usage is TRBJ1-1; 8 bases line up with TRBD1. Germline assignment: CDR1 ENHRY and CDR2 SYGVKD. CDR3 length: 14 amino acids. V dropped 6 bases and J dropped 4; count of bases not matched to a gene: 7. CDR3 nucleotide sequence: TGTGCCATCAGAAGCACAGGGGGATTCACTGAAGCTTTCTTT. Protein product: CAIRSTGGFTEAFF.

This clone was picked up a small number of times. The genes are TRBV7-9 and TRBJ2-1; possibly TRBD2 for D (6 bases). CDR3 size: 12 residues. Looked up from germline, CDR1 is SEHNR and CDR2 is FQNEAQ (reference sequence). Trimming removed 6 bases at V and 3 bases at J, with 6 bases between. The CDR3 DNA sequence: TGTGCCAGCAGGACTAGCTACAATGAGCAGTTCTTC. Amino acids: CASRTSYNEQFF.

The chain has TRBV6-5 and TRBJ2-7, with 10 bases identical to TRBD2. Unmatched junction bases numbered 3, after V lost 5 bases and J lost 2 bases. This CDR3 is built from 14 residues. Germline CDR1 is MNHEY and CDR2 is SVGAGI. CDR3 in DNA: TGTGCCAGCAGTCCGCTAGCGGGAGCCTACGAGCAGTACTTC. Amino acid sequence: CASSPLAGAYEQYF.

This clone has more than one count but fewer than ten. The gene calls are TRBV21-1 and TRBJ2-1; whether TRBD1, the table's D call, matches the DNA was not checked. TRBV21-1 is noted as a pseudogene. The CDR3 sequence is 12 residues long. CDR3 in amino acids: CASSKGGGEQFF. In DNA, the CDR3 is TGTGCCAGCAGCAAAGGGGGCGGAGAGCAGTTCTTC.

The table lists this clone with a few counts. One end of the junction is discordant with germline, which a read error may explain. This sequence joins TRBV10-2 and TRBJ2-2; 12 bases are shared with TRBD1. Germline-derived CDR1 and CDR2 are WSHSY and SAAADI. The CDR3 spans 15 residues. CDR3 loop: CASSPGTGGIGKLFF. DNA for the CDR3: TGCGCCAGCAGTCCGGGGACAGGGGGCATCGGGAAGCTGTTTTTT.